This T cell receptor beta chain was sequenced for a study of breast tumors, draining lymph nodes, adjacent tissues. Study-wide findings and caveats: Tumors had less TCR diversity than lymph nodes, more than nontumor tissue.

Samples came from axillary lymph nodes draining the breast cancer. TCRdb used MiXCR to reprocess the multiplex PCR reads, holding one entry per CDR3 protein. The sample holds about 200,000 distinct CDR3 sequences, approximately 36% seen once. In its sample, this clonotype was seen many times. Its specificity is unknown. This receptor was identified in a female donor with breast cancer. Some clones in this sample may be carry-over from other donors' samples. Sequenced: axillary lymph node tissue.

CDR3 region: CASRFGGIYEQYF. CDR3 sequence (DNA): TGTGCCAGCAGGTTCGGCGGGATCTACGAGCAGTACTTC. The chain recombines TRBV2 with TRBJ2-7; maybe TRBD2 (6 bases). The CDR3 has 13 amino acids. Trimming pared 6 bases from V and 3 bases from J, leaving 12 bases between. The germline V gene has CDR1 SNHLY and CDR2 FYNNEI.